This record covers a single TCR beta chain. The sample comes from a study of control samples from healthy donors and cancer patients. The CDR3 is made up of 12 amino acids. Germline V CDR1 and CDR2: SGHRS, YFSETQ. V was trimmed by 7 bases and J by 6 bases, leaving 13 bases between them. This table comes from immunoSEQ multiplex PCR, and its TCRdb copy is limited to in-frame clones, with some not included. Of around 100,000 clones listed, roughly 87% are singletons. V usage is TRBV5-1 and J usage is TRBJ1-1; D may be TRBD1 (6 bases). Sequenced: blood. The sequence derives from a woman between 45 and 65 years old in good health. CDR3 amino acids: CASREGGAEAFF. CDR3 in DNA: TGCGCCAGCCGGGAAGGGGGGGCTGAAGCTTTCTTT.